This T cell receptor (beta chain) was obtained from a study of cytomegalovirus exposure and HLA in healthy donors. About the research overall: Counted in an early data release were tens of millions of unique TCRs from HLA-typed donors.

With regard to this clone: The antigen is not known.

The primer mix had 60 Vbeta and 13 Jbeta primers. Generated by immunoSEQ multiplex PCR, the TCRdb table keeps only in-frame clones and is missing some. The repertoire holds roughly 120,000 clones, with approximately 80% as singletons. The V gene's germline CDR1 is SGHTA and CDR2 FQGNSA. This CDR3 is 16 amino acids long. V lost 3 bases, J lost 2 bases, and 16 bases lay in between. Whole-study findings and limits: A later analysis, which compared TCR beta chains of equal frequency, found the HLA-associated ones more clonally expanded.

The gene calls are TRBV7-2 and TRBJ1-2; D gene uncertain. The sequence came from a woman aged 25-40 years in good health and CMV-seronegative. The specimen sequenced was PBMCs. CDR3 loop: CASSLSNSGSNYGYTF. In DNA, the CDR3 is TGTGCCAGCAGCTTGAGTAACAGTGGTTCGAACTATGGCTACACCTTC.